These 14 T cell receptor beta chains came from one sample sequenced in a study of T cells in Graves' hyperthyroidism and ophthalmopathy. From RNA transcripts, TCR beta CDR3 regions were amplified. In the first-round RT-PCR of the TCR CDR3, the HTBI primer set was used. TCRdb re-derived calls from the multiplex PCR reads in MiXCR, one entry per CDR3 protein. Of approximately 360,000 distinct CDR3 sequences in the sample, roughly 25% were seen once. The sample was blood. The receptor set was obtained from a man aged 45 to 65 with Graves' hyperthyroidism.

This clonotype was observed at least ten times. The junction departs from the called germline gene at one end, perhaps through a read error. The gene calls are TRBV5-1 and TRBJ2-7; TRBD2 matches at 8 bases. Germline V CDR1 and CDR2: SGHRS, YFSETQ. The CDR3 spans 13 residues. The DNA for the CDR3 is TGTGCTAGCAGCTTAGCGGGAACCTACGAGCAGTACTTC. This gives the protein CASSLAGTYEQYF.

The chain has TRBV5-4 and TRBJ2-5; D unclear. The V gene's germline CDR1 is SGHNT and CDR2 YYREEE (reference sequence). The CDR3 spans 15 residues. V lost 0 bases, J lost 0 bases, and 9 bases lay in between. The DNA for the CDR3 is TGTGCCAGCAGCTTGGGGGGTAAAAACCAAGAGACCCAGTACTTC. Translated: CASSLGGKNQETQYF.

This clonotype was recorded once. The rearrangement links TRBV5-1 to TRBJ2-3; weak D call: TRBD2 (6 bases). Germline CDR1 and CDR2: SGHRS and YFSETQ. V lost 0 bases and J 4 bases, leaving 9 bases between the germline ends. This CDR3 has 14 residues. Written as DNA, the CDR3 is TGCGCCAGCAGCTTGGTGGCGGGATCAGATACGCAGTATTTT. Protein product: CASSLVAGSDTQYF.

This clonotype occurred many times. The chain is built from TRBV7-2 and TRBJ2-1, with 10 bases matching TRBD2. This CDR3 is built from 17 residues. Trimming removed 5 bases from V and 2 bases from J; junction bases left unmatched: 9. Germline V gene lookup returns CDR1 SGHTA and CDR2 FQGNSA. The CDR3 nucleotides read TGTGCCAGCAGCCTAGTGGCTAGCGGGAGTCCCTACAATGAGCAGTTCTTC. This codes for CASSLVASGSPYNEQFF.

The sample holds many counts of this clonotype. The genes are TRBV12-3 or TRBV12-4 and TRBJ2-1; TRBD1 or TRBD2 may be the D gene (5 bases each). V dropped 7 bases and J dropped 8 bases, with 18 bases sitting between them. This CDR3 has 14 residues. In nucleotides, the CDR3 is TGTGCCAGCACCTCATATGGGGGTGGCGATGAGCAGTTCTTC. Encoded protein: CASTSYGGGDEQFF.

The chain couples TRBV12-5 to TRBJ2-7; 7 nucleotides match TRBD1. The CDR3 runs 13 residues. V was clipped by 5 bases and J by 1 base; unmatched bases: 2. Per germline, CDR1 LGHNT and CDR2 FRNRAP. Here the CDR3 reads CASGLTGSYEQYF. The CDR3 region has the DNA TGTGCTAGTGGTCTGACAGGGTCCTACGAGCAGTACTTC.

This clonotype was picked up many times. CDR3 amino acids: CASREDRDTYEQYF. DNA of the CDR3: TGTGCCAGCAGGGAGGACAGGGATACCTACGAGCAGTACTTC. The chain carries TRBV2 and TRBJ2-7; 8 bases agree with TRBD1. Germline V gene lookup returns CDR1 SNHLY and CDR2 FYNNEI. The CDR3 covers 14 residues. Germline trimming cut 6 bases from V and 2 bases from J; bases unmatched to any gene: 6.

In its sample, this clonotype was seen many times. J is TRBJ2-1 and V is TRBV12-3 or TRBV12-4; the D call may be TRBD1 or TRBD2 (5 bases each). The CDR3 has 15 residues. V was shortened by 6 bases and J by 3 bases, with 15 bases between the two germline ends. The CDR3 region has the DNA TGTGCCAGCAGGCTAATCAGGGCGGGCTACAATGAGCAGTTCTTC. It specifies CASRLIRAGYNEQFF.

This clonotype turned up a few times. The chain combines TRBV12-5 with TRBJ2-7; D is perhaps TRBD1 or TRBD2 (7 bases each). CDR1 and CDR2 (germline): LGHNT, FRNRAP. The germline V and J ends were trimmed by 0 bases and 3 bases, with 18 bases remaining between them. This CDR3 is 17 amino acids long. CDR3 sequence: CASGLVLGQGGNYEQYF. In nucleotides, the CDR3 is TGTGCTAGTGGTTTGGTACTGGGGCAGGGGGGGAACTACGAGCAGTACTTC.

V gene TRBV2 combines with J gene TRBJ2-1, with 12 bases fitting TRBD2. CDR3 length: 17 amino acids. V lost 6 bases and J lost 7; bases outside the gene matches: 13. The germline gives CDR1 SNHLY, CDR2 FYNNEI. This chain's CDR3 is CASRLLLTSGSNNEQFF. The CDR3 region has the DNA TGTGCCAGCAGGCTGCTGCTGACTAGCGGGAGTAATAATGAGCAGTTCTTC.

This clonotype has ten or more counts. The chain joins TRBV11-1 to TRBJ2-1; 14 positions agree with TRBD2. The CDR3 sequence is 16 residues long. Trimming removed 6 bases from V and 8 bases from J; junction bases left unmatched: 9. Per the germline V gene, CDR1 is SGHAT and CDR2 is FQDESV (reference sequence). The DNA of the CDR3 is TGTGCCAGCAGACCCCCGGGACTAGCGGGAGTAGATGAGCAGTTCTTC. This translates into CASRPPGLAGVDEQFF. The variable domain in full, completed from reference TRBV11-1 and TRBJ2-1, reads EAEVAQSPRYKITEKSQAVAFWCDPISGHATLYWYRQILGQGPELLVQFQDESVVDDSQLPKDRFSAERLKGVDSTLKIQPAELGDSAMYLCASRPPGLAGVDEQFFGPGTRLTVL.

V is TRBV3-1 and J is TRBJ1-2; possible D gene TRBD1, 5 bases. Germline-derived CDR1 and CDR2 are LGHDT and YNNKEL (reference sequence). Trimming removed 2 bases from V and 2 bases from J, with 15 bases in between. The CDR3 is made up of 16 amino acids. CDR3 loop: CASSQRTPGGNYGYTF. In nucleotides, the CDR3 is TGTGCCAGCAGCCAAAGAACCCCCGGGGGAAACTATGGCTACACCTTC. The full variable domain, with the rest looked up from reference TRBV3-1 and TRBJ1-2, is DTAVSQTPKYLVTQMGNDKSIKCEQNLGHDTMYWYKQDSKKFLKIMFSYNNKELIINETVPNRFSPKSPDKAHLNLHINSLELGDSAVYFCASSQRTPGGNYGYTFGSGTRLTVV.

The chain recombines TRBV18 with TRBJ1-3; D may be TRBD1 (5 bases). There are 17 residues in the CDR3. Germline V gene lookup returns CDR1 KGHSH and CDR2 LQKENI. V was shortened by 6 bases and J by 0 bases, with 18 bases between the two germline ends. The DNA for the CDR3 is TGTGCCAGCTCTCCGAACCGGGACGGACTCTCTGGAAACACCATATATTTT. It specifies CASSPNRDGLSGNTIYF.

The V gene is TRBV7-9, the J gene TRBJ2-7, with TRBD1 as a possible D gene (5 bases). This CDR3 region has 15 residues. Germline V gene sequence: CDR1 SEHNR, CDR2 FQNEAQ (reference sequence). With 1 base removed from V and 3 bases from J, the gap between germline ends came to 13 bases. The CDR3 region has the DNA TGTGCCAGCAGCTTAGTTGGGGCTTACTACTACGAGCAGTACTTC. It yields the protein CASSLVGAYYYEQYF.